This TCR beta chain originates from a study of vaccination effects on CD4 cells after COVID-19. Whole-study results and caveats: Marked clonal contraction was seen late after vaccination (in both infection- and vaccine-induced clones). Common cold coronaviruses were cross-recognized by only 1 of 255 vaccine-induced clones in healthy vaccinees.

With respect to this clone: The antigen is undetermined.

Per germline, CDR1 MNHNS and CDR2 SASEGT. V trimming: 1 base; J trimming: 3 bases; junction bases outside the gene matches: 10. There are 18 residues in the CDR3. Only in-frame clones appear in the TCRdb table, and some are missing; sequencing was by immunoSEQ multiplex PCR. The sample contains about 66,000 clones, 76% of which appear only once. With the ViraFEST assay, the study expanded antigen-specific CD4+ T cells using viral peptide pools, then sequenced them. Subsequent to about 10 days of culture, CD4+ T cells were isolated. Two-dose BNT162b2 or mRNA-1273 vaccination was given to participants. The V gene is TRBV6-1, the J gene TRBJ2-3, with 10 bases fitting TRBD1. This receptor was obtained from a human donor who received a COVID-19 vaccine. Sequencing was performed on CD4+ T cells from PBMCs cultured with HCoV-OC43 spike peptides, taken after COVID-19 vaccination. Sample subset: HCoV-OC43 spike overlapping peptide pool stimulation. This CDR3 reads CASSEGSDRGYETDTQYF. The CDR3 bases are TGTGCCAGCAGTGAAGGTTCGGACAGGGGGTATGAGACAGATACGCAGTATTTT.